This TCR beta chain was sequenced in a study of blood T cell repertoires in COVID-19. Measured with immunoSEQ multiplex PCR; TCRdb has only the in-frame clones, and not every one. In the table there are 150,000 or so clones, around 80% of which are singletons. The origin of this receptor is a man aged 70 or older who had been exposed to COVID-19. The specimen sequenced was PBMCs or T cells enriched from blood (not recorded which).

CDR3 nucleotides: TGTGCCAGCAGTCTCGGGACAGCCTCCTGGAAGGACTATGGCTACACCTTC. This gives the protein CASSLGTASWKDYGYTF. The gene calls are TRBV28 and TRBJ1-2; 7 bases align to TRBD1. Germline V CDR1 and CDR2: MDHEN, SYDVKM. Losses at the gene ends were 5 bases for V and 3 bases for J; bases not matched to a gene: 15. The CDR3 has 17 amino acids.